These 2 T cell receptor beta chains originate from one sample sequenced in a study of neurological immune-mediated disorders. In TCRdb, the 5' RACE reads were re-called with MiXCR into one record per CDR3 protein. This table has 60,000 to 85,000 distinct CDR3 sequences, roughly 4.4% appearing once. Sample: PBMCs. Receptor source: a woman in her 70s with multiple sclerosis.

This clonotype has a handful of counts. The chain is built from TRBV12-3 or TRBV12-4 and TRBJ2-2; 7 bases fit TRBD2. The CDR3 length is 12 residues. V gave up 7 bases and J gave up 10 bases; unmatched junction bases: 6. Here the CDR3 reads CASIGTSAELFF. The CDR3 DNA follows: TGTGCCAGCATCGGTACTAGCGCGGAGCTGTTTTTT.

There are many counts of this clonotype. The chain carries TRBV20-1 and TRBJ1-2; D not resolved. CDR3 length: 11 amino acids. CDR1 and CDR2 from the germline V gene are DFQATT and SNEGSKA (reference sequence). V was pared by 2 bases and J by 7 bases, with 8 bases between. The CDR3: CSARLRTGYTF. The CDR3 DNA reads TGCAGTGCTAGATTGAGGACTGGCTACACCTTC.